The sequence of this T cell receptor (beta chain) was determined in a study of T cell repertoires in cytomegalovirus infection (dated by TCRdb to 2018 to 2020). Context from the whole study: Alongside well-studied HLA-B-restricted epitopes, the peptide stimulations were aimed at recently identified HLA-C-restricted CMV epitopes, whose presentation resists viral immunomodulation. Donor HLA type was relevant to the analysis, because carriage of CMV infection together with the matching HLA type was indicated by public TCR beta signatures. Findings and caveats that apply to the study as a whole: The ex vivo response was dominated by HLA-C-restricted CMV-specific TCR beta clonotypes, which also provided the single most frequent clonotype in two of eight donors. In both this cohort and an independent cohort of some 370 donors, the cumulative frequency of public TCR beta family members distinguished carriers of CMV infection plus the relevant HLA type.

The data were produced on an Illumina HiSeq 1500. The public reads were reanalyzed by TCRdb: fastp trimming at Q25, MiXCR alignment, in-frame beta chains only. Rows with a matching CDR3 protein are joined into one entry that keeps the most common DNA and genes. The sample data list some 310,000 distinct CDR3 sequences, and 25% of these were observed just once. Less than 15% of the sample belongs to the ten largest clones. The V and J ends are trimmed by 5 bases and 7 bases, leaving 11 bases between them. From the cysteine through the phenylalanine, the CDR3 covers 12 amino acids. CDR3 DNA only is kept here, 36 bases in frame from base 1. This clonotype has more than one count but fewer than ten. There is no known antigen for this receptor. Base qualities are not recorded, but no much larger clone differs from it by a single base. The treatment or condition label, read with the paper, signifies: in vitro stimulation with specific CMV peptide epitopes to enrich CMV-specific T cells.

Sequenced here: cultured PBMCs, sampled from culture after CMV antigen stimulation. This chain is built from TRBV12-3 or TRBV12-4 and TRBJ2-5; TRBD1 is a possible D gene, resting on 5 matching bases. The receptor comes from a human donor in good health (CMV status not recorded). Some clones in this sample may be carry-over from other donors' samples. The nucleotide sequence is TGTGCCAGCAGTCCCAGGGATGGGACCCAGTACTTC. It specifies CASSPRDGTQYF.